The text below deals with one T cell receptor (beta chain). This clone was seen more than once but under ten times. Its specific antigen is unknown. Base qualities are not recorded, but no much larger clone differs from it by a single base. The entire amount of isolated RNA was reverse transcribed using the High Capacity cDNA Reverse Transcription Kit, so the sequenced TCRB transcripts were expressed ones. Deep immunoSEQ sequencing was performed on naive, central memory and regulatory T cell samples, with an average of about 3.6 million total reads per sample. Sorted cells were lysed in RLT buffer, and RNA was extracted using DNase-treated RNeasy Micro or Mini kits according to cell number. Each cell subset was processed on its own to prevent cross-contamination, while patient and healthy donor samples were processed together. The immunoSEQ multiplex PCR was used to amplify TCRB sequences from cDNA, generating 87-bp fragments that spanned the CDR3 region. Amplicons were sequenced on the Illumina HiSeq platform. As for how the authors treated the data: Synthetic template baselines were used to correct PCR bias computationally, reads within Hamming distance 2 were collapsed together, and singletons that could not be merged were discarded. Reads were aligned to IMGT to assign V, D and J genes, CDR3 length, and insertions or deletions at six rearrangement sites. Within each subset, clonotype counts were normalized to sorted cell number, after which true diversity and Gini coefficients were computed with the tcR R package. The overlap coefficient, calculated on TCRB nucleotide sequences, was used to measure repertoire sharing. Out-of-frame TCRB sequences from naive cells were analyzed as a proxy for the pre-selection repertoire. TCRdb mirrors the immuneACCESS table, restricted to in-frame sequences. Some clones are absent from its copies; in checked studies, under half trace to an unresolved V gene, and the reason for the others is unknown. The V and J calls and clone size come from that table; D and trimming were worked out from the DNA. The table for this sample lists some 290,000 clones; roughly an eighth of them were counted only once. The ten largest account for over 0.015% of the sample.

The sample comes from a study of beta chain features in type 1 diabetes (dated by TCRdb to the late 2010s). Broadly, across the study: Mean age, gender distribution, total cell number and subset yield were not different between patients and healthy donors. Across all samples, around 99 million sorted cells were examined, and cell number per subset correlated strongly with RNA yield. Naive and central memory subsets were obtained from all 30 or so donors, but regulatory and stem cell-like memory subsets were isolated from only 8 patients and roughly 8 healthy donors. The study compared TCRB repertoires of sorted circulating CD4+ T cell subsets between recently diagnosed type 1 diabetes patients and matched healthy donors. The investigation overall reported the following: The naive, central memory and regulatory TCRB repertoires appeared to resemble one another more closely among patients than among healthy donors. A moderate but significant shortening of TCRB CDR3 length was observed in type 1 diabetes patients in all four CD4+ subsets. Sequencing cDNA rather than genomic DNA could over-represent highly expressing activated cells, although activation and CD3 levels did not differ between groups. At VDJ recombination sites, type 1 diabetes patients had fewer insertions and more deleted nucleotides, which implies abnormalities in thymic rearrangement. Shorter templates might have been favored by PCR, but patient and control samples were amplified and corrected together, so both groups would have been affected equally by any skew. Only small numbers of individuals were included in the HLA sub-analyses, which left unresolved whether HLA type had any influence on TCRB rearrangement.

A single peripheral blood draw of approximately 0.11 L on average was collected from each donor into heparinised tubes. A BD FACSAria II was used to sort naive, central memory, regulatory and stem cell-like memory CD4+ T cells with a panel that included CD45RO, CCR7, CD25, CD127, CD95 and CD27. Every sorted population had a purity above 95%. PBMCs were separated immediately by Lymphoprep density gradient centrifugation and were stained directly, without being cultured. So that batch effects would be minimized, each experiment stained and sorted samples in pairs, pairing one healthy donor with one patient. Including the terminal cysteine and phenylalanine, the CDR3 comprises 17 residues. The CDR3 DNA has 51 bases and is translated from base 1. Deletion took 0 bases off V and 1 base off J, with a span of 14 bases between the germline ends. For CDR1 and CDR2, the germline V gene (reference sequence) lists LNHNV and YYDKDF.

The clonotype comes from a man younger than 45 with type 1 diabetes. Material: naive CD4+ T cells from blood. In light of the paper, this sample's cell subset or site label describes: true naive CD4+ T cells. The rearranged chain carries TRBV15 and TRBJ2-3; TRBD1 is perhaps the D gene, given 6 matching bases. The CDR3 here reads CATSRDTGTYRTDTQYF. The sequenced DNA: TGTGCCACCAGCAGAGATACCGGGACATATCGCACAGATACGCAGTATTTT.